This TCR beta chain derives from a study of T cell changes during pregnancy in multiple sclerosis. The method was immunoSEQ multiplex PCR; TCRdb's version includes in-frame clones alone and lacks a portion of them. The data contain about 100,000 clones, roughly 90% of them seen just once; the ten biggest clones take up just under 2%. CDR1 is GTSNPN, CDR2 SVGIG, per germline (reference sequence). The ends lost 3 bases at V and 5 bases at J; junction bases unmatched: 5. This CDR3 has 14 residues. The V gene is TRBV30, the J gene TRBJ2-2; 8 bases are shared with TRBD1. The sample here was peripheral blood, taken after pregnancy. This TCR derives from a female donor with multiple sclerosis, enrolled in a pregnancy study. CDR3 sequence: CAWSHRGFTGELFF. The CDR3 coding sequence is TGTGCCTGGAGCCACAGGGGGTTTACCGGGGAGCTGTTTTTT.